Following are 8 T cell receptor beta chains from one sample sequenced in a study of T-cell memory formation after mild COVID-19. TCRdb redid the calling of the 5' RACE reads with MiXCR, one entry per CDR3 protein. The sample lists around 250,000 distinct CDR3 sequences; 8.5% to 9.5% were seen once. Material for sequencing was PBMCs or a T cell subset sorted from them (not recorded which). Every receptor here comes from a man between 18 and 29 years old who had mild COVID-19 (a few samples of this study predate the infection). Cell type and time point are not known.

This clonotype was detected only a few times. This rearrangement joins TRBV7-2 to TRBJ2-6; D gene ambiguous. Germline V CDR1 and CDR2: SGHTA, FQGNSA. The CDR3 is 11 amino acids. Deletions cut 7 bases from V and 4 bases from J, with 2 bases between. The CDR3 coding sequence is TGTGCCAGCACCGGGGCCAACGTCCTGACTTTC. Protein: CASTGANVLTF.

This clonotype was detected only a few times. The chain combines TRBV12-3 or TRBV12-4 with TRBJ1-5; the match to TRBD1 covers 7 bases. This CDR3 spans 14 amino acids. With 5 bases clipped from V and 3 bases from J, the junction kept 4 bases outside the gene matches. The CDR3 DNA is TGTGCCAGCAGTAAGGGGGCGGTCAATCAGCCCCAGCATTTT. Its translation is CASSKGAVNQPQHF.

The chain joins TRBV15 to TRBJ2-1, with D possibly matching TRBD2 (5 bases). Germline values: CDR1 LNHNV, CDR2 YYDKDF (reference sequence). With 0 bases removed from V and 8 bases from J, the gap between germline ends came to 11 bases. This CDR3 spans 14 amino acids. CDR3 loop: CATSRDLASDEQFF. CDR3 nucleotides: TGTGCCACCAGCAGAGATTTAGCGAGCGATGAGCAGTTCTTC.

The count of this clonotype is one. This chain connects TRBV29-1 to TRBJ1-1; D is possibly TRBD1 (6 bases). Germline assignment: CDR1 SQVTM and CDR2 ANQGSEA. This CDR3 comprises 18 residues. The germline V and J ends were trimmed by 7 bases and 1 base, with 28 bases remaining between them. The CDR3 loop is CSGHTFGVVAGENTEAFF. The CDR3 DNA reads TGCAGCGGTCACACGTTCGGGGTTGTGGCAGGGGAGAACACTGAAGCTTTCTTT. Variable domain in full (rest from reference TRBV29-1 and TRBJ1-1): SAVISQKPSRDICQRGTSLTIQCQVDSQVTMMFWYRQQPGQSLTLIATANQGSEATYESGFVIDKFPISRPNLTFSTLTVSNMSPEDSSIYLCSGHTFGVVAGENTEAFFGQGTRLTVV.

The chain is built from TRBV7-9 and TRBJ1-3; D not certain. The CDR3 runs 16 residues. The V end lost 1 base, the J end lost 1 base, and 11 bases lay between the germline ends. Germline V gives CDR1 SEHNR, CDR2 FQNEAQ (reference sequence). CDR3 sequence reads: CASSLDEGRSGNTIYF. The CDR3 nucleotides read TGTGCCAGCAGCTTAGATGAGGGCCGGTCTGGAAACACCATATATTTT.

The chain has TRBV12-3 or TRBV12-4 and TRBJ2-2; D is perhaps TRBD1 or TRBD2 (5 bases each). Trimming removed 10 bases from V and 9 bases from J, with 9 bases in between. The CDR3 sequence is 10 residues long. The CDR3 spells CATRDRELFF. CDR3 nucleotide sequence: TGTGCCACCCGGGACCGGGAGCTGTTTTTT.

In this sample, this clonotype turned up a few times. The chain has TRBV14 and TRBJ2-3, with D possibly TRBD1 on 7 matching bases. This CDR3 contains 16 residues. Germline-derived CDR1 and CDR2 are SGHDN and FVKESK. V was cut by 3 bases and J by 2 bases, with 15 bases left in between. The CDR3 loop reads CASSQGLDRYTDTQYF. As DNA, the CDR3 is TGTGCCAGCAGCCAGGGACTGGACAGGTACACAGATACGCAGTATTTT.

This clonotype was seen only a few times. The J gene is TRBJ1-1, the V gene TRBV2; weak D call: TRBD1 (6 bases). Trimming removed 1 base from V and 0 bases from J, with 6 bases in between. CDR3 length: 14 residues. Germline CDR1 reads SNHLY; CDR2 reads FYNNEI. The CDR3 DNA reads as TGTGCCAGCAGTGAAGGGGGGCTGAACACTGAAGCTTTCTTT. As protein: CASSEGGLNTEAFF.